This T cell receptor (beta chain) was identified during a study of blood T cell repertoires in COVID-19. On the study more broadly: Both acute and convalescent COVID-19 samples were obtained from the United States, Italy and Spain. PBMCs, B-cell-depleted T cells, or T cells were the source of the cDNA or gDNA that made up the material.

Trimming pared 4 bases from V and 7 bases from J, leaving 8 bases between. This CDR3 has 11 residues. CDR1 and CDR2 from the germline V gene are MDHEN and SYDVKM. Original analysis: Reference gene primers were amplified, and this amplification served to estimate nucleated cell counts. Libraries were prepared by immunoSEQ multiplex PCR; TCRdb keeps only in-frame clonotypes and omits some of them. V, J and clone size reflect that table, while D and trimming were determined from the DNA. The sample contains about 400,000 clones, about 87% of which appear only once. What was sequenced was peripheral blood. This TCR was recovered from a human donor in a cohort sampled during active COVID-19. This chain joins TRBV28 and TRBJ2-7; D ambiguous. Here the CDR3 DNA reads TGTGCCAGCAGTTCCTTAGATGAGCAGTACTTC. It yields the protein CASSSLDEQYF.